This T cell receptor beta chain was profiled in a study of blood T cell repertoires in COVID-19. Per the original methods: From reference gene primer amplification, estimates of nucleated cell counts were derived. Here immunoSEQ multiplex PCR was the method, and the copy in TCRdb shows in-frame clones only, minus some. From that table come the V and J calls and clone size; the DNA was used to work out D and trimming. The data hold about 270,000 clones, with just under 85% observed a single time. The V end was cut by 1 base, the J end by 5 bases, with 15 bases between. The CDR3 length is 16 residues. CDR1 and CDR2 from the germline V gene are SGHVS and FQNEAQ.

Sequences were obtained from peripheral blood. This TCR was sampled from a woman in her forties or fifties with active or convalescent COVID-19. The chain couples TRBV7-8 to TRBJ1-5; the D gene is possibly TRBD1 (5 bases). CDR3 loop: CASSLEGRVGHQPQHF. Here the CDR3 DNA reads TGTGCCAGCAGCTTAGAGGGCAGGGTCGGCCATCAGCCCCAGCATTTT. Full variable domain (missing parts from reference TRBV7-8 and TRBJ1-5): GAGVSQSPRYKVAKRGQDVALRCDPISGHVSLFWYQQALGQGPEFLTYFQNEAQLDKSGLPSDRFFAERPEGSVSTLKIQRTQQEDSAVYLCASSLEGRVGHQPQHFGDGTRLSIL.